The text below deals with one T cell receptor beta chain. The entry originates in a study of control samples from healthy donors and cancer patients. The germline V gene encodes CDR1 MGHDK and CDR2 SYGVNS. The CDR3 contains 14 residues. Trimming pared 1 base from V and 10 bases from J, leaving 11 bases between. The assay was immunoSEQ multiplex PCR, and TCRdb's table has in-frame clones only and misses some. This sample has about 150,000 clones, with 94% found just once. The sequenced sample consisted of blood. The receptor comes from a young woman in good health. V usage is TRBV25-1 and J usage is TRBJ1-6, with D possibly matching TRBD1 (5 bases). The CDR3 spells CASSEWTQLSPLHF. The CDR3 nucleotides are TGTGCCAGCAGTGAATGGACACAACTCTCACCCCTCCACTTT.